Below, 4 T cell receptor beta chains from the same sample are listed, as sequenced in a study of human T cells and chemical hapten exposure. Using its own MiXCR run on the RACE reads, TCRdb lists one record per CDR3 protein. This table holds some 40,000 distinct CDR3 sequences, 3.5% to 4% found once. This sample's time point: healthy volunteer bleed at 6 weeks. The authors' total RNA extraction used unfractionated whole blood. The sample taken for sequencing was whole blood. The source of these receptors is a human donor in good health. Some clones in this sample may be carry-over from other donors' samples.

The chain links TRBV7-8 to TRBJ2-3; no clear D. Germline loops: CDR1 SGHVS, CDR2 FQNEAQ. V gave up 11 bases and J gave up 3 bases, with 9 bases separating them. The CDR3 is 11 residues long. The CDR3 sequence is CACRETDTQYF. In DNA form, the CDR3 reads TGTGCCTGTCGAGAGACAGATACGCAGTATTTT.

A few counts support this clonotype. The CDR3 bases are TGTGCCTGGAGTTACAGGAATAATAATTCACCCCTCCACTTT. It yields the protein CAWSYRNNNSPLHF. This chain links TRBV30 with TRBJ1-6; maybe TRBD1 (5 bases). Germline CDR1 reads GTSNPN; CDR2 reads SVGIG (reference sequence). The CDR3 is made up of 14 amino acids. The germline V and J ends were trimmed by 2 bases and 5 bases, with 10 bases remaining between them.

This clonotype was seen many times. The CDR3 DNA follows: TGTGCCTGGAGCGAGACTAGCTTAGGTGAGCAGTTCTTC. This encodes CAWSETSLGEQFF. The chain couples TRBV30 to TRBJ2-1; 7 nucleotides align to TRBD2. This CDR3 comprises 13 residues. V trimming: 3 bases; J trimming: 9 bases; junction bases outside the gene matches: 8. Germline V lookup: CDR1 GTSNPN, CDR2 SVGIG (reference sequence).

This clonotype is medium-sized by share. The genes are TRBV20-1 and TRBJ2-3; D uncertain. CDR3 size: 11 residues. The V end was cut by 1 base, the J end by 10 bases, with 9 bases between. Germline CDR1 reads DFQATT; CDR2 reads SNEGSKA (reference sequence). The CDR3 DNA reads TGCAGTGCTAGAGTGGTCCTTGCGCAGTATTTT. Translating it yields CSARVVLAQYF.